The 22 T cell receptor beta chains below all came from one sample that was sequenced in a study of blood T cells in healthy people across ages. Primers used in a second PCR of roughly 6 to 12 cycles were a sample-barcoded 5' primer and a J-beta primer mix. TCRdb reprocessed the 5' RACE reads via MiXCR and lists one record per CDR3 protein. The repertoire holds about a million distinct CDR3 sequences, with roughly 43% as singletons. The specimen sequenced was blood. The origin of the receptors is a man aged 30 to 39 in good health.

The J gene is TRBJ2-7, the V gene TRBV29-1; D gene unclear. The CDR3 covers 12 residues. The germline V gene encodes CDR1 SQVTM and CDR2 ANQGSEA. Trimming left V 3 bases short and J 2 bases short, with 8 bases between. The CDR3 spells CSVEKGPYEQYF. CDR3 in DNA: TGCAGCGTTGAGAAGGGTCCCTACGAGCAGTACTTC.

This chain joins TRBV18 and TRBJ1-2; D gene uncertain. In germline, CDR1 is KGHSH, CDR2 LQKENI. This CDR3 is 13 amino acids long. V dropped 1 base and J dropped 7 bases, with 10 bases sitting between them. CDR3 loop: CASSPRNEGGYTF. The CDR3 bases are TGTGCCAGCTCACCACGGAATGAGGGTGGCTACACCTTC.

The rearrangement links TRBV28 to TRBJ2-7; no reliable D call. The DNA matches TRBJ2-5 better at its end, which makes the J call doubtful. CDR3 size: 15 residues. Germline CDR1 MDHEN, CDR2 SYDVKM. The CDR3 region is CASRTSSALGETQYF. The CDR3 DNA follows: TGTGCCAGCAGGACCAGCTCCGCTCTGGGCGAGACCCAGTACTTC.

J is TRBJ2-3 and V is TRBV18; the D is unclear. Germline lookup yields CDR1 KGHSH and CDR2 LQKENI. There are 13 residues in the CDR3. V was cut by 2 bases and J by 6 bases, with 9 bases left in between. The CDR3 loop is CASSPEDRDTQYF. For the CDR3, the DNA is TGTGCCAGCTCACCAGAGGATCGGGATACGCAGTATTTT.

The chain couples TRBV6-6 to TRBJ2-4, with 10 bases identical to TRBD1. The J call may be in error: the DNA end matches TRBJ2-7 better. The CDR3 sequence is 15 residues long. Germline V lookup: CDR1 MNHNY, CDR2 SVGAGI (reference sequence). The CDR3 DNA sequence: TGTGCCAGCAGTTACTCTCCGGGACAGGGGACCGAGCAGTACTTC. This gives the protein CASSYSPGQGTEQYF.

The rearrangement joins TRBV24-1 to TRBJ2-7, with a weak D call TRBD1 (6 bases). This CDR3 region has 13 residues. Trimming pared 6 bases from V and 3 bases from J, leaving 11 bases between. The germline gives CDR1 KGHDR, CDR2 SFDVKD. As DNA, the CDR3 is TGTGCCACCAGTCAGGGGTCGGACTACGAGCAGTACTTC. Its translation: CATSQGSDYEQYF.

The chain combines TRBV12-5 with TRBJ1-1, with D perhaps TRBD1 (6 bases). This CDR3 is 15 amino acids long. Trimming removed 3 bases at V and 1 base at J, with 12 bases between. Germline V gene data show CDR1 as LGHNT and CDR2 as FRNRAP. CDR3 amino acids: CASGLERGQNTEAFF. CDR3 nucleotide sequence: TGTGCTAGTGGTTTAGAAAGGGGACAGAACACTGAAGCTTTCTTT.

The J gene is TRBJ1-6, the V gene TRBV9; TRBD1 is a possible D gene (5 bases). Germline assignment: CDR1 SGDLS and CDR2 YYNGEE. Deletions cut 4 bases from V and 5 bases from J, with 16 bases between. This CDR3 is built from 16 residues. CDR3 nucleotide sequence: TGTGCCAGCAGCTACTCGCGGGGGGTGGATAATTCACCCCTCCACTTT. Amino acid sequence: CASSYSRGVDNSPLHF. Looking up the rest from reference TRBV9 and TRBJ1-6 gives the full variable domain: DSGVTQTPKHLITATGQRVTLRCSPRSGDLSVYWYQQSLDQGLQFLIQYYNGEERAKGNILERFSAQQFPDLHSELNLSSLELGDSALYFCASSYSRGVDNSPLHFGNGTRLTVT.

This clonotype came up once. V gene TRBV28 combines with J gene TRBJ2-1; no clear D gene. V was trimmed by 3 bases and J by 13 bases, leaving 19 bases between them. The CDR3 contains 14 residues. Germline V gene sequence: CDR1 MDHEN, CDR2 SYDVKM. DNA of the CDR3: TGTGCCAGCAGTTTCTTAGCTGACCAAGAGACCCAGTTCTTC. This codes for CASSFLADQETQFF.

This chain joins TRBV29-1 and TRBJ2-1, with D unclear. V lost 1 base, J lost 7 bases, and 2 bases lay in between. Germline CDR1 and CDR2: SQVTM and ANQGSEA. This CDR3 spans 10 amino acids. Written as DNA, the CDR3 is TGCAGCGTTGAAGTGAATGAGCAGTTCTTC. Its translation: CSVEVNEQFF.

In this sample, this clonotype turned up once. This chain uses TRBV20-1 with TRBJ1-5; 8 bases align to TRBD1. Unmatched junction bases numbered 10, after V lost 3 bases and J lost 0 bases. The germline CDR1 and CDR2 sequences are DFQATT and SNEGSKA (reference sequence). The CDR3 is 17 residues long. The CDR3 loop is CSARAGAGTGSNQPQHF. The CDR3 DNA reads as TGCAGTGCTAGGGCCGGGGCGGGGACAGGTAGCAATCAGCCCCAGCATTTT.

V usage is TRBV20-1 and J usage is TRBJ2-5, with TRBD1 identical over 9 bases. V lost 2 bases and J lost 4; bases outside the gene matches: 5. Looked up from germline, CDR1 is DFQATT and CDR2 is SNEGSKA (reference sequence). The CDR3 length is 14 residues. CDR3 in amino acids: CSARLQGAIETQYF. The CDR3 nucleotides are TGCAGTGCTAGATTACAGGGGGCAATAGAGACCCAGTACTTC.

Details on this clonotype: One end of the junction fails to match germline, which may point to a read error. The CDR3 sequence: CASSLTSGNTGELFF. The CDR3, as DNA: TGTGCCAGCAGCCTGACTAGCGGGAACACCGGGGAGCTGTTTTTT. The rearrangement links TRBV5-1 to TRBJ2-2; 9 nucleotides agree with TRBD2. This CDR3 spans 15 amino acids. CDR1 is SGHRS, CDR2 YFSETQ, per germline. The variable domain in full, completed from reference TRBV5-1 and TRBJ2-2, reads KAGVTQTPRYLIKTRGQQVTLSCSPISGHRSVSWYQQTPGQGLQFLFEYFSETQRNKGNFPGRFSGRQFSNSRSEMNVSTLELGDSALYLCASSLTSGNTGELFFGEGSRLTVL.

This chain connects TRBV7-2 to TRBJ2-5, with 9 bases aligning to TRBD1. The length of the CDR3 is 16 residues. V shed 1 base and J 2 bases; nucleotides not matched to a gene: 5. CDR1 and CDR2 from the germline V gene are SGHTA and FQGNSA. This chain's CDR3 is CASSLGDRARQETQYF. Written as DNA, the CDR3 is TGTGCCAGCAGCTTAGGGGACAGGGCGAGGCAAGAGACCCAGTACTTC. The whole variable domain, filled in from reference TRBV7-2 and TRBJ2-5, reads GAGVSQSPSNKVTEKGKDVELRCDPISGHTALYWYRQSLGQGLEFLIYFQGNSAPDKSGLPSDRFSAERTGGSVSTLTIQRTQQEDSAVYLCASSLGDRARQETQYFGPGTRLLVL.

This clonotype was found many times. This chain uses TRBV15 with TRBJ2-1; TRBD2 agrees at 7 bases. The CDR3 contains 15 residues. In germline, CDR1 is LNHNV, CDR2 YYDKDF (reference sequence). The ends lost 0 bases at V and 2 bases at J; junction bases unmatched: 1. CDR3 sequence: CATSRDAGAYNEQFF. The CDR3 region has the DNA TGTGCCACCAGCAGAGATGCGGGGGCCTACAATGAGCAGTTCTTC. Looking up the rest from reference TRBV15 and TRBJ2-1 gives the full variable domain: DAMVIQNPRYQVTQFGKPVTLSCSQTLNHNVMYWYQQKSSQAPKLLFHYYDKDFNNEADTPDNFQSRRPNTSFCFLDIRSPGLGDTAMYLCATSRDAGAYNEQFFGPGTRLTVL.

The V call is TRBV2, the J call TRBJ2-3, with D unresolved. The CDR3 has 11 residues. CDR1 is SNHLY and CDR2 is FYNNEI in the germline V gene. Between the trimmed V and J ends, which lost 7 bases and 4 bases, there was a span of 6 bases. The CDR3 reads CASIRSDTQYF. DNA of the CDR3: TGTGCCAGCATAAGGTCAGATACGCAGTATTTT.

This clonotype was seen a few times. The chain is built from TRBV19 and TRBJ2-1; D gene unclear. Germline-derived CDR1 and CDR2 are LNHDA and SQIVND (reference sequence). This CDR3 is built from 13 residues. V was pared by 6 bases and J by 9 bases, with 15 bases between. The CDR3: CASRPTLVVEQFF. The DNA for the CDR3 is TGTGCCAGTAGGCCGACGTTGGTCGTTGAGCAGTTCTTC.

This sequence joins TRBV6-6 and TRBJ1-1; no clear D. From germline, CDR1 is MNHNY and CDR2 SVGAGI (reference sequence). The ends were cut back, 5 bases at V and 4 bases at J, with 8 bases in the middle. CDR3 length: 12 amino acids. Here the CDR3 DNA reads TGTGCCAGCAGTCATGTGGGCACTGAAGCTTTCTTT. Amino acid sequence: CASSHVGTEAFF.

CDR3 in amino acids: CASSQDRATGYTF. The CDR3 DNA reads TGTGCCAGCAGCCAGGACAGGGCTACTGGCTACACCTTC. J is TRBJ1-2 and V is TRBV7-9; TRBD1 matches at 8 bases. The V gene end was trimmed by 5 bases and the J gene end by 7 bases; junction bases not matched to a gene: 6. Germline CDR1 reads SEHNR; CDR2 reads FQNEAQ (reference sequence). The CDR3 is made up of 13 amino acids. Using reference TRBV7-9 and TRBJ1-2 for the parts outside the CDR3, the full variable domain is DTGVSQNPRHKITKRGQNVTFRCDPISEHNRLYWYRQTLGQGPEFLTYFQNEAQLEKSRLLSDRFSAERPKGSFSTLEIQRTEQGDSAMYLCASSQDRATGYTFGSGTRLTVV.

The J gene is TRBJ2-4, the V gene TRBV12-3 or TRBV12-4; 10 positions match TRBD2. The end of the DNA aligns better with TRBJ2-5, so the J call may be wrong. This CDR3 has 16 amino acids. DNA of the CDR3: TGTGCCAGCACCGTTATTAGCGGGAGGAGTAGGGAGACCCAGTACTTC. It is translated as CASTVISGRSRETQYF.

This clonotype has a handful of counts. The V gene is TRBV2, the J gene TRBJ1-2; D not resolved. Per the germline V gene, CDR1 is SNHLY and CDR2 is FYNNEI. CDR3 length equals 14 residues. Trimming removed 9 bases at V and 2 bases at J, with 16 bases between. CDR3 bases: TGTGCCAGGGATTCGGCAGCCTTAAACTATGGCTACACCTTC. Amino acids: CARDSAALNYGYTF.

J is TRBJ1-4 and V is TRBV7-2; D may be TRBD1 (6 bases). The CDR3 length is 13 residues. CDR1 SGHTA and CDR2 FQGNSA come from the germline V gene. V lost 5 bases and J 8 bases, leaving 12 bases between the germline ends. The CDR3 here is CASSVGTREKLFF. The DNA for the CDR3 is TGTGCCAGCAGCGTAGGGACAAGAGAAAAACTGTTTTTT.